This TCR beta chain was obtained from a study of radiation and T cells in renal cell carcinoma. Study-level information: Nephrectomy followed 15 Gy stereotactic body radiation by 4 weeks.

Findings and limits, study-wide: From baseline, blood top tumor clonotypes peaked at 2 weeks post-radiation. No pretreatment tumor biopsies were available for baseline clonotypes.

Assay used: immunoSEQ multiplex PCR; TCRdb lists only in-frame clones, some missing. The repertoire consists of 100,000 to 150,000 clones, with 80% to 90% occurring once and the leading ten covering approximately 2%. V was trimmed by 6 bases and J by 5 bases, leaving 13 bases between them. The CDR3 is 13 amino acids. Germline loops: CDR1 LNHDA, CDR2 SQIVND (reference sequence). Documented time point: blood 2 weeks post-SBRT. The treatment is: 15 Gy SBRT to primary tumor, nephrectomy 4 weeks later. To note about this clone: Its target is unknown.

The chain uses TRBV19 and TRBJ1-2; maybe TRBD1 (5 bases). The TCR sequence derives from a woman aged 55-70 years with renal cell carcinoma. The sample was blood, taken from a patient whose treatment included radiotherapy and nephrectomy. The CDR3 region is CASSWARDYGYTF. CDR3 DNA: TGTGCCAGTAGCTGGGCCAGGGATTATGGCTACACCTTC.